This T cell receptor (beta chain) was sequenced during a study of shared clonotypes between healthy human individuals. Sequencing used immunoSEQ multiplex PCR; TCRdb keeps in-frame clones, though not all of them. Of over 700,000 clones detected, roughly 72% appear once; the ten largest clones hold roughly 1.8%. Trimming left V 5 bases short and J 5 bases short, with 19 bases between. The CDR3 is 16 amino acids. The germline V gene encodes CDR1 MDHEN and CDR2 SYDVKM. The chain joins TRBV28 to TRBJ1-5; D may be TRBD1 (5 bases). The sample was memory CD4+ T cells sorted from blood. This sample's subset: CD45RA-negative fraction. The TCR comes from a woman in her 30s in good health. The CDR3 spells CASSLGGHPHHQPQHF. The CDR3 region has the DNA TGTGCCAGCAGTCTAGGCGGACACCCTCATCATCAGCCCCAGCATTTT.